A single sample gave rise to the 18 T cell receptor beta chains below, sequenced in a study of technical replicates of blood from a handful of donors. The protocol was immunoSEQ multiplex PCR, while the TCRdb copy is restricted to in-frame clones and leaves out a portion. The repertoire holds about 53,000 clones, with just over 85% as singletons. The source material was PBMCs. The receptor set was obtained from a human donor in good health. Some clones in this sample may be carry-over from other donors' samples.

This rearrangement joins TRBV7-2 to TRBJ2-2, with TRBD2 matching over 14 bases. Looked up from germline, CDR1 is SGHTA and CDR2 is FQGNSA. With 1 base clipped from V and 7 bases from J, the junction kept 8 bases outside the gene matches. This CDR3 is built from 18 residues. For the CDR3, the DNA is TGTGCCAGCAGCTTAGGGACTAGCGGGAGGAGGCTCGGCGGGGAGCTGTTTTTT. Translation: CASSLGTSGRRLGGELFF.

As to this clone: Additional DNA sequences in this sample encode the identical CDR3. CDR3 nucleotides: TGTGCCAGCAGCTTAGGCAGGGGGAGCAATCAGCCCCAGCATTTT. Amino acids: CASSLGRGSNQPQHF. The chain joins TRBV7-2 to TRBJ1-5; 7 bases map to TRBD1. The CDR3 has 15 residues. Germline assignment: CDR1 SGHTA and CDR2 FQGNSA. Trimming at V came to 1 base and at J to 1 base, leaving 1 base not matched to a gene.

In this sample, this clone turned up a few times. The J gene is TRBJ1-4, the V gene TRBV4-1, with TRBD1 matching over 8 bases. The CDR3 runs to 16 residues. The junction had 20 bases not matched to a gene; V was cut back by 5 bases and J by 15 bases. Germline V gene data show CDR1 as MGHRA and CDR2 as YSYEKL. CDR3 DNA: TGCGCCAGCAGCGCGCCAGCCTACAGGGGGAATTTCATGTTGTTTTTT. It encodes CASSAPAYRGNFMLFF.

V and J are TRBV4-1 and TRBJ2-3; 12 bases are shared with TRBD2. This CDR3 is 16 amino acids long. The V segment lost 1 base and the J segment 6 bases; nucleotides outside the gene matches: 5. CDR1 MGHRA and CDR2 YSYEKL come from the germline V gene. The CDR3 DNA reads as TGCGCCAGCAGCCAAGTCCCTAGCGGGAGGGCCGATACGCAGTATTTT. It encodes CASSQVPSGRADTQYF.

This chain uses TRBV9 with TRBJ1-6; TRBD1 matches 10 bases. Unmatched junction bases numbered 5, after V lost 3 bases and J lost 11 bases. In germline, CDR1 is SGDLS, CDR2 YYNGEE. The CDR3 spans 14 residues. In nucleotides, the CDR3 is TGTGCCAGCAGCGGACAGGGGGCGAGGGCACCCCTCCACTTT. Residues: CASSGQGARAPLHF.

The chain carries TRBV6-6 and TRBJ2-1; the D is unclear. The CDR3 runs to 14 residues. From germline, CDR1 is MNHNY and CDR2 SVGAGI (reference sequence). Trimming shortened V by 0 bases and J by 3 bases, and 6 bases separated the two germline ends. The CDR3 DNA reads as TGTGCCAGCAGTTACTCGCTAGGCTACAATGAGCAGTTCTTC. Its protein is CASSYSLGYNEQFF.

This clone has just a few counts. This CDR3 is CASSDPTRASYNEQFF. The CDR3 DNA is TGTGCCAGCAGTGACCCGACCAGGGCCTCCTACAATGAGCAGTTCTTC. The chain uses TRBV2 and TRBJ2-1, with a weak D call TRBD1 (5 bases). CDR1 is SNHLY and CDR2 is FYNNEI in the germline V gene. The CDR3 has 16 residues. V was pared by 3 bases and J by 0 bases, with 12 bases between.

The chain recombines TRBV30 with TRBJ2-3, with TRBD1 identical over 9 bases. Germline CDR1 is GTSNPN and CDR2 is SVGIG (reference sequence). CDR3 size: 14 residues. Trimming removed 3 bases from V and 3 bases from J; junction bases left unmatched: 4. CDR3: CAWRRQGGTDTQYF. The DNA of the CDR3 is TGTGCCTGGAGAAGACAGGGGGGGACAGATACGCAGTATTTT. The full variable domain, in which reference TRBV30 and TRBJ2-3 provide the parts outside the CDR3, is SQTIHQWPATLVQPVGSPLSLECTVEGTSNPNLYWYRQAAGRGLQLLFYSVGIGQISSEVPQNLSASRPQDRQFILSSKKLLLSDSGFYLCAWRRQGGTDTQYFGPGTRLTVL.

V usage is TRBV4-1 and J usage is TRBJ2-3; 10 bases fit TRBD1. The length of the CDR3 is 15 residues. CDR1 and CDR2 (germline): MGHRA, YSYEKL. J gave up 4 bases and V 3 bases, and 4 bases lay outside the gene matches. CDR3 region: CASSHLGQGADTQYF. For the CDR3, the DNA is TGCGCCAGCAGCCATCTCGGACAGGGGGCAGATACGCAGTATTTT.

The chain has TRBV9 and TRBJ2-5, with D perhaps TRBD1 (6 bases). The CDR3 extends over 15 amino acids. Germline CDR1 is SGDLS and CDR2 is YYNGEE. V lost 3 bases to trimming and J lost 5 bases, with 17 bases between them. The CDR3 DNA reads TGTGCCAGCAGCGGGCCTGGCAGGGGTTTGGAGACCCAGTACTTC. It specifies CASSGPGRGLETQYF.

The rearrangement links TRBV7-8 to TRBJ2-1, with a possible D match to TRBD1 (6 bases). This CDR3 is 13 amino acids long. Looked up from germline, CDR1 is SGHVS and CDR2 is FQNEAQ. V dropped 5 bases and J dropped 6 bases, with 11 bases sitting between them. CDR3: CASSTRTVNEQFF. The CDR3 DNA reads TGTGCCAGCAGCACCAGGACAGTCAATGAGCAGTTCTTC.

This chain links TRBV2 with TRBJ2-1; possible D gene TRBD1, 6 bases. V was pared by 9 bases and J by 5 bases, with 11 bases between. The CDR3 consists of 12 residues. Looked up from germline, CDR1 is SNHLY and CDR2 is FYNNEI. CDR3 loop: CASGGRNNEQFF. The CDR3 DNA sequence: TGTGCCAGTGGGGGCAGAAACAATGAGCAGTTCTTC.

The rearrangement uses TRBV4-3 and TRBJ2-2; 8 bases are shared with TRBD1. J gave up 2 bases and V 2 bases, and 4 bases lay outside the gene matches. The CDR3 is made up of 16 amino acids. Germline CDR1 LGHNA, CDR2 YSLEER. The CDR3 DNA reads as TGCGCCAGCAGCCAACAGGGGGCGAGTAACACCGGGGAGCTGTTTTTT. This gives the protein CASSQQGASNTGELFF.

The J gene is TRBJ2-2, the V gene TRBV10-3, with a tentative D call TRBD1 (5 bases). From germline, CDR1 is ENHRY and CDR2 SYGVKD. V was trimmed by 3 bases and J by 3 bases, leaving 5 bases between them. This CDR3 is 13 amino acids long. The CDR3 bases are TGTGCCATCAGTGACAGGGACACCGGGGAGCTGTTTTTT. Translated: CAISDRDTGELFF.

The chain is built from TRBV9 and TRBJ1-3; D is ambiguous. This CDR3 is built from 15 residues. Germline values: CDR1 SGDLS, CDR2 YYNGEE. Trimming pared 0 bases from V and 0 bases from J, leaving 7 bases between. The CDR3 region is CASSVALFSGNTIYF. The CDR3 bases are TGTGCCAGCAGCGTAGCACTTTTCTCTGGAAACACCATATATTTT.

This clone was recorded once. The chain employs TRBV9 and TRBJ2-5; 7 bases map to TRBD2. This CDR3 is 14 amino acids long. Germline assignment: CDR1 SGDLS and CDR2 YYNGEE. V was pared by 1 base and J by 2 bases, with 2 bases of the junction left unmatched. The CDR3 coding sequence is TGTGCCAGCAGCGTAACAGCGGGGCAAGAGACCCAGTACTTC. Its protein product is CASSVTAGQETQYF.

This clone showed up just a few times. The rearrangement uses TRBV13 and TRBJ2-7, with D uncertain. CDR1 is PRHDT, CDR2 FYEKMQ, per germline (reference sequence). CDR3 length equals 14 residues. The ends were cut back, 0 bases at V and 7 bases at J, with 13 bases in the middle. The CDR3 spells CASSLGRILEEQYF. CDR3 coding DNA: TGTGCCAGCAGCTTAGGGCGGATTCTGGAAGAGCAGTACTTC.

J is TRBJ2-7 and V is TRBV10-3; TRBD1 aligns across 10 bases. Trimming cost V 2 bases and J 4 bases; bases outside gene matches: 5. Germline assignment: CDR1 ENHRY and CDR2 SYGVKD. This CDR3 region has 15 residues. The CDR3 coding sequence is TGTGCCATCAGTGAGGGGGGGACAGGGGTATACGAGCAGTACTTC. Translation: CAISEGGTGVYEQYF.